The clone carrying this TCR beta chain has more than one count but fewer than ten. TCRdb re-derived calls from the RACE reads in MiXCR, one entry per CDR3 protein. This sample has some 120,000 distinct CDR3 sequences, with 12% found just once. Germline V gene sequence: CDR1 KGHSH, CDR2 LQKENI. The ends were cut back, 3 bases at V and 2 bases at J, with 7 bases in the middle. The CDR3 spans 13 residues. The data were taken from a study of human T cells and chemical hapten exposure. Study at large: Patch tests put 0.01% DPC on the upper back, read at 6 days.

Time point defined: patch test 1, 2 weeks after DPC sensitization. As to treatment: therapeutic diphenylcyclopropenone sensitization with weekly scalp DPC. This receptor was obtained from a woman aged 50 to 65 with alopecia areata. Some clones in this sample may be carry-over from other donors' samples. The rearrangement joins TRBV18 to TRBJ2-5; D remains unclear. Here the sequenced sample was whole blood, taken in connection with sensitization to the hapten diphenylcyclopropenone (DPC). In nucleotides, the CDR3 is TGTGCCAGCTCACCGGACCAGCAAGAGACCCAGTACTTC. Amino acids: CASSPDQQETQYF.